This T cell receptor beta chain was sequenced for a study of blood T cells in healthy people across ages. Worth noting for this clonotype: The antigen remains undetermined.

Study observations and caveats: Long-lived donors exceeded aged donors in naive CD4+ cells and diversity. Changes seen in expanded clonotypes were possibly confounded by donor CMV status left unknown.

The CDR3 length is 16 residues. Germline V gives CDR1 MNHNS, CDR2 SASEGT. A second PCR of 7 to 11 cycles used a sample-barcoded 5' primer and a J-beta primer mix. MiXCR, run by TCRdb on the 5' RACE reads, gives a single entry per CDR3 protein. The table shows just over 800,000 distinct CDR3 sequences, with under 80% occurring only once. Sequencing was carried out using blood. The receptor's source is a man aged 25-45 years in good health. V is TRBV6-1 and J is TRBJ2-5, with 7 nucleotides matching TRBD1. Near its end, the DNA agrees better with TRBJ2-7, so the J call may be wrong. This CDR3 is CASKVPRARGMYEQYF. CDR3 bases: TGTGCCAGCAAGGTCCCTAGAGCCAGGGGGATGTACGAGCAGTACTTC.